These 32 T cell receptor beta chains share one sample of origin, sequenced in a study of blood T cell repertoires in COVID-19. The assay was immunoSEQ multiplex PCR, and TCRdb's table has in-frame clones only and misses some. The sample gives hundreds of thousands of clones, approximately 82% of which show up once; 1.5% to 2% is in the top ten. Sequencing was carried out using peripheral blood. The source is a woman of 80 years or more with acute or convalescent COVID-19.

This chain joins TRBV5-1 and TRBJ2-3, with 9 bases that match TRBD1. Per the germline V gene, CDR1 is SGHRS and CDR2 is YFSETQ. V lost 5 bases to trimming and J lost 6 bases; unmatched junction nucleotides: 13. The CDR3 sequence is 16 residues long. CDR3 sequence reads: CASRHNPGQGRDTQYF. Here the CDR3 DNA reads TGCGCCAGCAGGCACAATCCGGGACAGGGAAGGGATACGCAGTATTTT.

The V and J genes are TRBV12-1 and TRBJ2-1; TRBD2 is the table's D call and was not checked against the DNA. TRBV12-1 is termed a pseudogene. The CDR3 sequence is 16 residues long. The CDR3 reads CASSPLGAGGLFEQFF. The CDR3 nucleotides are TGTGCCAGCAGCCCTTTGGGGGCGGGGGGGCTGTTTGAGCAGTTCTTC.

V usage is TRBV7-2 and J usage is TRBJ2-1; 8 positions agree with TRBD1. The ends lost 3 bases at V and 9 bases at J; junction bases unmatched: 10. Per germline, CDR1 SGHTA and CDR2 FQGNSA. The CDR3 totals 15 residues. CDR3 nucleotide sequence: TGTGCCAGCAGCTTTGGACCGCAGGGGGCCAGTGAGCAGTTCTTC. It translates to CASSFGPQGASEQFF. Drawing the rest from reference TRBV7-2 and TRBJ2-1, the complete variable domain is GAGVSQSPSNKVTEKGKDVELRCDPISGHTALYWYRQSLGQGLEFLIYFQGNSAPDKSGLPSDRFSAERTGGSVSTLTIQRTQQEDSAVYLCASSFGPQGASEQFFGPGTRLTVL.

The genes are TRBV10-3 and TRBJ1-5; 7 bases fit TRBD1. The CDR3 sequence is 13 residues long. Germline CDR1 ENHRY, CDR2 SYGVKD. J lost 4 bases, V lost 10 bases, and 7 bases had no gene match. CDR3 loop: CATNRGPNQPQHF. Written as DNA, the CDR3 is TGTGCCACCAACAGGGGCCCGAATCAGCCCCAGCATTTT.

CDR3 region: CASSLDTGGGDTQYF. CDR3 DNA: TGCGCCAGCAGCTTGGATACAGGGGGCGGAGATACGCAGTATTTT. The gene calls are TRBV5-1 and TRBJ2-3, with 9 bases fitting TRBD1. J was trimmed by 5 bases and V by 0 bases; bases with no gene match: 4. Germline CDR1 and CDR2: SGHRS and YFSETQ. The CDR3 is 15 amino acids.

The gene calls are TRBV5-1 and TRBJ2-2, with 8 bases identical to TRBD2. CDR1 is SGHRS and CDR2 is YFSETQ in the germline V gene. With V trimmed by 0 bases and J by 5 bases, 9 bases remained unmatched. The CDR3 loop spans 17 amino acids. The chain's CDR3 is CASSLDPKRGQTGELFF. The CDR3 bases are TGCGCCAGCAGCTTGGATCCTAAGCGGGGGCAGACCGGGGAGCTGTTTTTT.

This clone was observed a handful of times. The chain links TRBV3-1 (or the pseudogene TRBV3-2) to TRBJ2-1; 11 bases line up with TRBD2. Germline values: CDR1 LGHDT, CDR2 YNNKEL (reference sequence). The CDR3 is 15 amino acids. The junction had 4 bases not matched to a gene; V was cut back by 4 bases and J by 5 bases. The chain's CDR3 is CASSRTSGSHNEQFF. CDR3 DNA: TGTGCCAGCAGCCGAACTAGCGGGAGCCACAATGAGCAGTTCTTC.

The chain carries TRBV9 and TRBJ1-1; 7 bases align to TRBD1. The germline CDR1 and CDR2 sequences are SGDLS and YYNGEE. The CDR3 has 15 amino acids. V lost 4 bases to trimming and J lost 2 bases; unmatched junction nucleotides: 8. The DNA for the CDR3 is TGTGCCAGCAGCCCAACGACAGGGTTCAACACTGAAGCTTTCTTT. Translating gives CASSPTTGFNTEAFF.

Here the CDR3 reads CASSAGVPTDTQYF. The CDR3, as DNA: TGCGCCAGCAGCGCCGGGGTTCCCACAGATACGCAGTATTTT. The chain combines TRBV5-1 with TRBJ2-3; the D gene is possibly TRBD2 (5 bases). Germline V gene lookup returns CDR1 SGHRS and CDR2 YFSETQ. With 4 bases removed from V and 2 bases from J, the gap between germline ends came to 11 bases. CDR3 length equals 14 residues.

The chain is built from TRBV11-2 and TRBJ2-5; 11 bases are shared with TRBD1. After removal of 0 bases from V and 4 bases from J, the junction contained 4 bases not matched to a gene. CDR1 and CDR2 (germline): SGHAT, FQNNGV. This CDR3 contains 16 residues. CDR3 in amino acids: CASSLEWTGGRETQYF. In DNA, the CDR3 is TGTGCCAGCAGCTTAGAATGGACAGGGGGCCGAGAGACCCAGTACTTC.

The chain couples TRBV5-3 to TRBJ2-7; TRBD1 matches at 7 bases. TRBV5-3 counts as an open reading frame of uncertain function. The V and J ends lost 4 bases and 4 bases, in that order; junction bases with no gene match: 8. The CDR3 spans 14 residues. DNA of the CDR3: TGTGCCAGAAGCCAACGGGACAGAGTGTACGAGCAGTACTTC. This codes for CARSQRDRVYEQYF.

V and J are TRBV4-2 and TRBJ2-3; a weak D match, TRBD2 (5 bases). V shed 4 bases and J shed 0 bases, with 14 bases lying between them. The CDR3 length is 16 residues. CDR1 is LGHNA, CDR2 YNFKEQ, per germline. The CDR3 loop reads CASSPKSGASTDTQYF. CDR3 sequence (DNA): TGTGCCAGCAGCCCTAAAAGCGGAGCGAGCACAGATACGCAGTATTTT.

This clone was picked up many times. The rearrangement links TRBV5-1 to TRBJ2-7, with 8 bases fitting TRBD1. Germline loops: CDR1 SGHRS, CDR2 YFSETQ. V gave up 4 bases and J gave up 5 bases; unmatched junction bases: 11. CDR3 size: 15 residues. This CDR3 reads CASSLRTGFKNEQYF. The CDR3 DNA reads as TGCGCCAGCAGCCTTAGGACAGGGTTTAAGAACGAGCAGTACTTC. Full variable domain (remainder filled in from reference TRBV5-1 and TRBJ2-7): KAGVTQTPRYLIKTRGQQVTLSCSPISGHRSVSWYQQTPGQGLQFLFEYFSETQRNKGNFPGRFSGRQFSNSRSEMNVSTLELGDSALYLCASSLRTGFKNEQYFGPGTRLTVT.

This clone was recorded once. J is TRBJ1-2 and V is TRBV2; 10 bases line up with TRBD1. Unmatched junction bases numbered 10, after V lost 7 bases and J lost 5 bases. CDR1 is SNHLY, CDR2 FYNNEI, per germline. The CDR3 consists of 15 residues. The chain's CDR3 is CASTPGQGEEYGYTF. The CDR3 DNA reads TGTGCCAGCACCCCTGGACAGGGGGAGGAATATGGCTACACCTTC.

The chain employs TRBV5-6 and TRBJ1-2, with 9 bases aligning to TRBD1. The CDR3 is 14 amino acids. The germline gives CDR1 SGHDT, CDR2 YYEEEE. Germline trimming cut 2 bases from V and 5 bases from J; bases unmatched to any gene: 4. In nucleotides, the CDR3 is TGTGCCAGCAGCTTCTACAGGGGGCAATATGGCTACACCTTC. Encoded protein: CASSFYRGQYGYTF.

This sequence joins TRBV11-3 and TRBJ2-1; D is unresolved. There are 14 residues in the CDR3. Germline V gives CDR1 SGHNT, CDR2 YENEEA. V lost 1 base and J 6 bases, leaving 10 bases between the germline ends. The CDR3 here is CASSLAQPPNEQFF. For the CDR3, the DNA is TGTGCCAGCAGCTTAGCACAGCCCCCCAATGAGCAGTTCTTC.

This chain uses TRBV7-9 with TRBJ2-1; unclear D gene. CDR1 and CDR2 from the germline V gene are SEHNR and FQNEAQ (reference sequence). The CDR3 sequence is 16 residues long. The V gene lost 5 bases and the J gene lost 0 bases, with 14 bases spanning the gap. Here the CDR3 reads CASSHSFPSSYNEQFF. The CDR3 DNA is TGTGCCAGCAGCCATTCGTTCCCCAGCTCCTACAATGAGCAGTTCTTC.

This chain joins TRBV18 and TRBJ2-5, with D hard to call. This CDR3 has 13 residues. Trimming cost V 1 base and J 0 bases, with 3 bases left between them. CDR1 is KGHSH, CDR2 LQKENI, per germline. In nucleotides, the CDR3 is TGTGCCAGCTCACCACTCTACCAAGAGACCCAGTACTTC. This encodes CASSPLYQETQYF.

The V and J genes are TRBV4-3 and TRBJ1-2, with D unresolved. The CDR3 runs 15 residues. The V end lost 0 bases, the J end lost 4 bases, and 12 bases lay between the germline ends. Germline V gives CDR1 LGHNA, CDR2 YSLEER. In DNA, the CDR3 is TGCGCCAGCAGCCAAGATATTGCGGGTCGCTATGGCTACACCTTC. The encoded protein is CASSQDIAGRYGYTF.

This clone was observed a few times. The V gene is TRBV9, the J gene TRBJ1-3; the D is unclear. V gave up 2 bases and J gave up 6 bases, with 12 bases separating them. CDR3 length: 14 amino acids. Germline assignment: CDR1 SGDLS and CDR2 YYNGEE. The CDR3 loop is CASSVGGLENTIYF. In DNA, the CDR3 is TGTGCCAGCAGCGTCGGCGGGTTGGAAAACACCATATATTTT.

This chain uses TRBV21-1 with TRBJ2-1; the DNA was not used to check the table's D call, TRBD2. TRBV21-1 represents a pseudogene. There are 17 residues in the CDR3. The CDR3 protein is CASSPGLAGVRYNEQFF. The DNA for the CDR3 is TGTGCCAGCAGCCCGGGACTAGCGGGAGTTAGGTACAATGAGCAGTTCTTC.

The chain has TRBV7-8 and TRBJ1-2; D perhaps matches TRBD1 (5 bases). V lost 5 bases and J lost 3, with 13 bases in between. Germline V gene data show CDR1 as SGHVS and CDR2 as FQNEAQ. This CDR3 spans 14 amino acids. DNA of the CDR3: TGTGCCAGCAGCCCAAGCAGGGCTGACTATGGCTACACCTTC. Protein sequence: CASSPSRADYGYTF. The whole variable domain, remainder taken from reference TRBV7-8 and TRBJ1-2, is GAGVSQSPRYKVAKRGQDVALRCDPISGHVSLFWYQQALGQGPEFLTYFQNEAQLDKSGLPSDRFFAERPEGSVSTLKIQRTQQEDSAVYLCASSPSRADYGYTFGSGTRLTVV.

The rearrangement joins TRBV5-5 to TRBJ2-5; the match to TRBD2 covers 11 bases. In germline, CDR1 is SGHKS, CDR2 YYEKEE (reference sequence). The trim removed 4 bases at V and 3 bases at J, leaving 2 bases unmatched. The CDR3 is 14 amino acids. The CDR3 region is CASSRGLAEETQYF. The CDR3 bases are TGTGCCAGCAGCAGGGGACTAGCGGAAGAGACCCAGTACTTC.

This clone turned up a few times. CDR3 coding DNA: TGTGCCAGCAGTTCGCCCGGGACACTTGATCAGCCCCAGCATTTT. It translates to CASSSPGTLDQPQHF. The chain links TRBV28 to TRBJ1-5; TRBD1 is a possible D gene (6 bases). There are 15 residues in the CDR3. The ends were cut back, 4 bases at V and 5 bases at J, with 15 bases in the middle. Germline values: CDR1 MDHEN, CDR2 SYDVKM.

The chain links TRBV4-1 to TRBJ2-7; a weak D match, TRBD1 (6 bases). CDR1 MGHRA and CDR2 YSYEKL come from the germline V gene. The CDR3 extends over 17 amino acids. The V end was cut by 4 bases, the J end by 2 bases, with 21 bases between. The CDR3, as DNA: TGCGCCAGCAGCCTTTACTCCACCGGGACACTAACCTACGAGCAGTACTTC. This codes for CASSLYSTGTLTYEQYF.

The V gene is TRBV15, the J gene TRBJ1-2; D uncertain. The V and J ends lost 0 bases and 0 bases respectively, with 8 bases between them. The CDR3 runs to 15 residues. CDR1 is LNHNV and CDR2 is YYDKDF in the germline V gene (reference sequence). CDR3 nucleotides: TGTGCCACCAGCAGAGACGACATCTCTAACTATGGCTACACCTTC. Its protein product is CATSRDDISNYGYTF.

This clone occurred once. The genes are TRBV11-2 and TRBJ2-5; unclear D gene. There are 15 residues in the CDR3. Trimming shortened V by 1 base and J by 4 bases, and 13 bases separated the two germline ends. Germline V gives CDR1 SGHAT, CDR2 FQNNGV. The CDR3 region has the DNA TGTGCCAGCAGCTTAGGCCAATTCAGTTTAGAGACCCAGTACTTC. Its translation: CASSLGQFSLETQYF.

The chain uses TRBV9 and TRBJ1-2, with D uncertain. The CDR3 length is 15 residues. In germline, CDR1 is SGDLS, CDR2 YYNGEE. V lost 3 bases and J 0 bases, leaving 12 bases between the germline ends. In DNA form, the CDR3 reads TGTGCCAGCAGCGGGACCCGACTAACTAACTATGGCTACACCTTC. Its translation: CASSGTRLTNYGYTF.

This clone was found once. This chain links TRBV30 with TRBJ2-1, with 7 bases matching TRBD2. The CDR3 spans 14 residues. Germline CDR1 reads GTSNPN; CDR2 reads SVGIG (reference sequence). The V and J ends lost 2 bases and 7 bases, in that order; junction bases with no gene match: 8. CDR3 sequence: CAWSFSGGSNEQFF. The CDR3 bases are TGTGCCTGGAGTTTTTCGGGAGGTAGTAATGAGCAGTTCTTC.

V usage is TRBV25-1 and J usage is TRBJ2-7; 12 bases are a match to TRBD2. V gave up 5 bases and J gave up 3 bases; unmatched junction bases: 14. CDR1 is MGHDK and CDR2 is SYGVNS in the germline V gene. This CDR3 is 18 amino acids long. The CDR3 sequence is CASSSARTSGTYRYEQYF. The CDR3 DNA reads TGTGCCAGCAGTTCCGCTCGGACTAGCGGGACGTACCGCTACGAGCAGTACTTC.

CDR3 amino acids: CATELAANEQFF. The CDR3, as DNA: TGTGCCACCGAACTAGCGGCCAATGAGCAGTTCTTC. The rearrangement links TRBV7-2 to TRBJ2-1, with 8 bases aligning to TRBD2. J was trimmed by 6 bases and V by 10 bases; bases with no gene match: 5. This CDR3 is built from 12 residues. Per the germline V gene, CDR1 is SGHTA and CDR2 is FQGNSA.

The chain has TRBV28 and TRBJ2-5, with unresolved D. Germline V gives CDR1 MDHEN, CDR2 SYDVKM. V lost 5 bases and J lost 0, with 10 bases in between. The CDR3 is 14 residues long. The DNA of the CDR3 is TGTGCCAGCAGTCCCGTAGAACACCAAGAGACCCAGTACTTC. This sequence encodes CASSPVEHQETQYF.